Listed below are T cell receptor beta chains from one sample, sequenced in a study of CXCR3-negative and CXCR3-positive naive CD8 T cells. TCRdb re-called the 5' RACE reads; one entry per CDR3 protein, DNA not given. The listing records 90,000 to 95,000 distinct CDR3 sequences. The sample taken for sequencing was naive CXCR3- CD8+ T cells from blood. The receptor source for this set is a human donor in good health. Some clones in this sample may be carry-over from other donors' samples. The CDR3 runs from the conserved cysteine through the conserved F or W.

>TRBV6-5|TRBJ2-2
CASSTRGTGELFF
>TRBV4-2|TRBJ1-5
CASSSSSQPQHF
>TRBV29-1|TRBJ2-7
CSVLQPGRHSYEQYF
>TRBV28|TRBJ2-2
CASSHRGPRIGELFF
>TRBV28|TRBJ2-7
CASRKTSGYYEQYF
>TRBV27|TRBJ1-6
CASSAGTGGNSPLHF
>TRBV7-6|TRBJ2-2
CASSSLGLAGTGELFF
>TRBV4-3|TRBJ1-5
CASSQDLDPGVGQPQHF
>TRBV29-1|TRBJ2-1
CSVTVGNEQFF
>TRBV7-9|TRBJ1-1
CASSPQQGFNTEAFF
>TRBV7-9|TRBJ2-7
CASTHYSGTGGPPSYEQYF
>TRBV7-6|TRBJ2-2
CASSLEPGPNTGELFF
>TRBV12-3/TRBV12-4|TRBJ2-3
CASSFTAGVTDTQYF
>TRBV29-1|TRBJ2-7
CSVEVGTGYSRGEQYF
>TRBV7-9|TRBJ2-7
CASIGGASGRERYEQYF
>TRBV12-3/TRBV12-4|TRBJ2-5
CASSPDRPYEETQYF
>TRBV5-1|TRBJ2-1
CASSLDARGKLF
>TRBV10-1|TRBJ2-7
CASSESVQGRYEQYF
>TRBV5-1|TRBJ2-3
CASSLVVSTDTQYF
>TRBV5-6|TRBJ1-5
CASSLEKYSNQPQHF
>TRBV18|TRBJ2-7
CASSPLGQPGPEQYF
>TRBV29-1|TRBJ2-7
CSVEDAGTEIYEQYF
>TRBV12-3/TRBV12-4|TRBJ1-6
CASGSRTPYNSPLHF
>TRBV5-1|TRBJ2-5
CASSLAKGQIQETQYF
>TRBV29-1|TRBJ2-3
CSVPGPDTQYF
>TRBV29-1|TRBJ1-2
CSVEWLSQGEVPYGYTF
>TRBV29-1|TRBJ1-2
CSALSPGSNYGYTF